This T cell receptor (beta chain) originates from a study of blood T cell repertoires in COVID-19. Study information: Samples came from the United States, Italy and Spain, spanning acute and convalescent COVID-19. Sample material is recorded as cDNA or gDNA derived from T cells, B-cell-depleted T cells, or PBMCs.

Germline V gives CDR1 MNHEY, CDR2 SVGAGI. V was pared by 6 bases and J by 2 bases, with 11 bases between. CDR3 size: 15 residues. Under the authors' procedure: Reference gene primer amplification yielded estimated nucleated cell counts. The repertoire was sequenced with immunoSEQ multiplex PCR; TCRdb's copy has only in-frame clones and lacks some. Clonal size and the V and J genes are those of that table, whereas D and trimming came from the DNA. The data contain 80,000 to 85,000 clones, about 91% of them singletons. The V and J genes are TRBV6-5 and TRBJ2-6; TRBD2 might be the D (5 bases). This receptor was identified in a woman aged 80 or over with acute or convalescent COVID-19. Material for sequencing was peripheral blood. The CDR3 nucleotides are TGTGCCAGCAGCGAGAGAGGGACTGGGGCCAACGTCCTGACTTTC. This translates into CASSERGTGANVLTF.